Each of the 21 T cell receptor beta chains below was sequenced from the same sample in a study of blood T cell repertoires in COVID-19. Assay used: immunoSEQ multiplex PCR; TCRdb lists only in-frame clones, some missing. The data show under 60,000 clones, more than 75% seen once. Sequencing used peripheral blood. Every receptor here comes from an older woman with COVID-19, enrolled during active disease.

This rearrangement joins TRBV20-1 to TRBJ2-3, with D uncertain. The CDR3 has 11 amino acids. Trimming removed 3 bases from V and 2 bases from J, with 3 bases in between. Germline CDR1 and CDR2: DFQATT and SNEGSKA (reference sequence). DNA for the CDR3: TGCAGTGCTAGCGTCACAGATACGCAGTATTTT. Amino acid sequence: CSASVTDTQYF.

The chain employs TRBV29-1 and TRBJ1-1; D remains unclear. CDR3 length: 13 amino acids. The V end lost 4 bases, the J end lost 3 bases, and 12 bases lay between the germline ends. The germline V gene encodes CDR1 SQVTM and CDR2 ANQGSEA. CDR3 coding DNA: TGCAGCGTTGTCGGGGTCTTAGACACTGAAGCTTTCTTT. Its protein product is CSVVGVLDTEAFF.

The gene calls are TRBV7-9 and TRBJ2-7; TRBD1 matches 8 bases. The germline CDR1 and CDR2 sequences are SEHNR and FQNEAQ (reference sequence). This CDR3 comprises 15 residues. Losses at the gene ends were 5 bases for V and 4 bases for J; bases not matched to a gene: 10. The CDR3 DNA reads as TGTGCCAGCAGCCCCGGACAGGGAAACTATTACGAGCAGTACTTC. This gives the protein CASSPGQGNYYEQYF.

The CDR3 here is CATERTSGRALYNEQFF. CDR3 DNA sequence: TGTGCCACAGAGCGGACTAGCGGGAGGGCTCTATACAATGAGCAGTTCTTC. This chain uses TRBV24-1 with TRBJ2-1, with 15 bases identical to TRBD2. V was clipped by 10 bases and J by 4 bases; unmatched bases: 10. In germline, CDR1 is KGHDR, CDR2 SFDVKD. The CDR3 has 17 amino acids.

This clone was detected once. This sequence joins TRBV5-1 and TRBJ2-2, with 12 positions matching TRBD2. This CDR3 contains 16 residues. V shed 5 bases, J shed 7 bases, and the junction held 9 bases outside the gene matches. Germline CDR1 SGHRS, CDR2 YFSETQ. Here the CDR3 DNA reads TGCGCCAGCAGTTCGGCTAGCGGGAGGGCCATCGGGGAGCTGTTTTTT. Protein sequence: CASSSASGRAIGELFF.

The chain links TRBV7-8 to TRBJ2-5; D gene uncertain. V lost 5 bases and J lost 5, with 6 bases in between. There are 11 residues in the CDR3. Germline V lookup: CDR1 SGHVS, CDR2 FQNEAQ. This CDR3 reads CASSLSETQYF. CDR3 coding DNA: TGTGCCAGCAGCCTCTCGGAGACCCAGTACTTC.

The V and J genes are TRBV30 and TRBJ1-5; a possible D gene is TRBD1 (6 bases). The CDR3 extends over 11 amino acids. V lost 2 bases to trimming and J lost 12 bases, with 11 bases between them. Looked up from germline, CDR1 is GTSNPN and CDR2 is SVGIG (reference sequence). This CDR3 reads CAWSKGGYQHF. The DNA of the CDR3 is TGTGCCTGGAGTAAGGGGGGGTACCAGCATTTT.

The chain links TRBV6-5 to TRBJ1-2; unclear D gene. Germline V gene data show CDR1 as MNHEY and CDR2 as SVGAGI. The V end lost 5 bases, the J end lost 7 bases, and 14 bases lay between the germline ends. The CDR3 has 13 amino acids. CDR3 region: CASSPDSSFGYTF. CDR3 DNA: TGTGCCAGCAGTCCAGATTCTTCGTTTGGCTACACCTTC.

The chain recombines TRBV9 with TRBJ2-7, with D maybe TRBD1 (6 bases). V was trimmed by 4 bases and J by 0 bases, leaving 11 bases between them. The CDR3 length is 14 residues. Germline assignment: CDR1 SGDLS and CDR2 YYNGEE. CDR3 DNA sequence: TGTGCCAGCAGCTTCACAGGGAACTCCTACGAGCAGTACTTC. Protein: CASSFTGNSYEQYF.

The V call is TRBV5-4, the J call TRBJ1-2; 7 bases map to TRBD1. V lost 4 bases, J lost 3 bases, and 0 bases stayed unmatched. This CDR3 comprises 12 residues. The germline CDR1 and CDR2 sequences are SGHNT and YYREEE (reference sequence). The CDR3 sequence: CASSQGDYGYTF. DNA for the CDR3: TGTGCCAGCAGCCAGGGGGACTATGGCTACACCTTC.

The chain is built from TRBV18 and TRBJ1-2; 7 bases map to TRBD1. The CDR3 sequence is 20 residues long. The germline CDR1 and CDR2 sequences are KGHSH and LQKENI. The trim removed 3 bases at V and 4 bases at J, leaving 23 bases unmatched. The CDR3 DNA sequence: TGTGCCAGCTCACCGAGAGGGGGCGCCTCTTCGGTATCTGGAAGCTATGGCTACACCTTC. Protein: CASSPRGGASSVSGSYGYTF.

V and J are TRBV4-2 and TRBJ2-3; TRBD2 matches 7 bases. The germline V gene has CDR1 LGHNA and CDR2 YNFKEQ. V lost 3 bases and J lost 0; bases outside the gene matches: 3. The CDR3 runs to 15 residues. In DNA form, the CDR3 reads TGTGCCAGCAGCCAGACAGCGGGAAGCACAGATACGCAGTATTTT. Translated, it gives CASSQTAGSTDTQYF.

The rearrangement uses TRBV9 and TRBJ2-7, with TRBD2 identical over 12 bases. The CDR3 spans 15 residues. Germline-derived CDR1 and CDR2 are SGDLS and YYNGEE. With V trimmed by 3 bases and J by 6 bases, 7 bases remained unmatched. CDR3 DNA sequence: TGTGCCAGCAGCGCCACGGGACTAGCGGGCTCCGAGCAGTACTTC. It is translated as CASSATGLAGSEQYF.

The V and J genes are TRBV10-1 and TRBJ2-1; 11 nucleotides match TRBD2. The CDR3 sequence is 15 residues long. Unmatched junction bases numbered 4, after V lost 4 bases and J lost 5 bases. Looked up from germline, CDR1 is WNHNN and CDR2 is SYGVQD (reference sequence). The CDR3 protein is CASSGLAGTNNEQFF. In DNA, the CDR3 is TGCGCCAGCAGTGGACTAGCGGGAACCAACAATGAGCAGTTCTTC.

The chain couples TRBV19 to TRBJ1-4, with D hard to call. Germline-derived CDR1 and CDR2 are LNHDA and SQIVND (reference sequence). V was clipped by 6 bases and J by 8 bases, with 13 bases between them. The CDR3 has 13 amino acids. The CDR3 DNA reads as TGTGCCAGTAGCTCCACGCCGGGGGAAAAACTGTTTTTT. Its protein product is CASSSTPGEKLFF.

This clone was counted a few times. The V gene is TRBV2, the J gene TRBJ1-2; 7 positions agree with TRBD1. Germline trimming cut 6 bases from V and 2 bases from J; bases unmatched to any gene: 3. From germline, CDR1 is SNHLY and CDR2 FYNNEI. CDR3 length: 13 amino acids. Here the CDR3 DNA reads TGTGCCAGCAGGGCGGGACAGAACTATGGCTACACCTTC. Protein sequence: CASRAGQNYGYTF. Full variable domain (outside the CDR3, taken from reference TRBV2 and TRBJ1-2): EPEVTQTPSHQVTQMGQEVILRCVPISNHLYFYWYRQILGQKVEFLVSFYNNEISEKSEIFDDQFSVERPDGSNFTLKIRSTKLEDSAMYFCASRAGQNYGYTFGSGTRLTVV.

The J gene is TRBJ2-6, the V gene TRBV5-1, with TRBD1 as a possible D gene (6 bases). V was trimmed by 4 bases and J by 0 bases, leaving 14 bases between them. Germline V gives CDR1 SGHRS, CDR2 YFSETQ. CDR3 length equals 17 residues. Here the CDR3 reads CASSPGAASSGANVLTF. CDR3 in DNA: TGCGCCAGCAGCCCAGGGGCAGCTAGCTCTGGGGCCAACGTCCTGACTTTC.

The chain combines TRBV6-5 with TRBJ1-2, with D uncertain. Germline assignment: CDR1 MNHEY and CDR2 SVGAGI. The V gene lost 3 bases and the J gene lost 0 bases, with 11 bases spanning the gap. The CDR3 loop spans 15 amino acids. The CDR3 sequence: CASSYMQASNYGYTF. In DNA form, the CDR3 reads TGTGCCAGCAGTTATATGCAGGCTTCTAACTATGGCTACACCTTC.

V is TRBV10-3 and J is TRBJ2-7, with 10 bases matching TRBD1. CDR3 length: 14 amino acids. The trim removed 10 bases at V and 3 bases at J, leaving 9 bases unmatched. Germline lookup yields CDR1 ENHRY and CDR2 SYGVKD. In DNA, the CDR3 is TGTGCCAACAACGACAGGGGGCGCGACTACGAGCAGTACTTC. It codes for CANNDRGRDYEQYF.

J is TRBJ2-3 and V is TRBV27, with 9 nucleotides matching TRBD2. This CDR3 comprises 17 residues. Trimming cost V 6 bases and J 5 bases; bases outside gene matches: 15. Germline assignment: CDR1 MNHEY and CDR2 SMNVEV (reference sequence). CDR3: CASSPGLALFSGDTQYF. The CDR3 region has the DNA TGTGCCAGCAGCCCGGGACTAGCATTATTCTCCGGAGATACGCAGTATTTT.

This chain uses TRBV29-1 with TRBJ2-7; tentative D call: TRBD1 (5 bases). The germline V gene encodes CDR1 SQVTM and CDR2 ANQGSEA. The CDR3 extends over 11 amino acids. V was cut by 7 bases and J by 3 bases, with 10 bases left in between. The DNA of the CDR3 is TGCAGCGGCACGACAGACTACGAGCAGTACTTC. Protein: CSGTTDYEQYF.